This T cell receptor (beta chain) was identified in a study of blood T cell repertoires in COVID-19 (TCRdb year 2020). General notes on the study: Samples covering the acute and convalescent phases of COVID-19 were provided by collaborators in the United States, Italy and Spain. The material from the prospective study consisted of cDNA or gDNA derived from T cells, B-cell-depleted T cells, or PBMCs. Subjects who had been exposed to COVID-19, were actively infected with it, or had recovered from it provided the deeply sampled blood TCRbeta repertoires that made up the dataset. The repertoires were released in a freely available public database meant as a resource for research on the immune response to SARS-CoV-2. Samples came from the ongoing ImmuneRACE study (first 160 participants) plus 1,254 subjects from 6 global collaborators. Nearly every sample came with metadata listing a de-identified subject ID, COVID-19 status, age in years and sex. Where HLA class I and class II types were available, the types were taken from metadata supplied by the sample provider, not from assay-based typing.

The full study reports these points: Clinical and demographic metadata were provided uncurated, with the amount varying by source and participant.

TCRbeta CDR3 regions were amplified from genomic DNA by means of the immunoSEQ Assay, a bias-controlled multiplex PCR. The authors' pipeline ran thus. The number of nucleated cells in each sample was estimated from the amplification of reference gene primers within the assay. To quantify the absolute abundance of each unique TCRbeta CDR3 rearrangement, sequence reads were collapsed and filtered. Productive Simpson clonality was computed per sample as the square root of Simpson's diversity index over productive rearrangements. TCRdb's version of the immuneACCESS table is confined to in-frame rearrangements and falls short of the full clone set. An unresolved V gene accounts for under half of the shortfall where checked; the remainder is of unknown origin. The V and J calls and clone size are taken from that table; D and trimming were inferred from the DNA. This sample is represented by 110,000 to 150,000 clones; 65% to 90% of them were singletons. 2.5% to 3% of the sample is taken by the ten largest.

The collaborating institutions used their own protocols to collect whole blood in K2EDTA tubes. Collaborator samples were shipped for TCRbeta analysis as frozen whole blood, isolated PBMCs, or DNA extracted from either sample type. As regards this clone: The antigen this receptor binds is unknown. Base qualities are not recorded, but no much larger clone differs from it by a single base.

Taken from cysteine to phenylalanine, the CDR3 has 12 residues. Solely the CDR3 DNA is kept, with 36 bases framed from the first base. From the germline V gene (reference sequence), CDR1 is SGHKS and CDR2 is YYEKEE. V lost 0 bases and J lost 8 bases; the stretch between them is 6 bases long. Sample: peripheral blood. Here the chain combines TRBV5-5 and TRBJ2-4; no D gene can be assigned with confidence. The TCR was taken from a man aged 50 or older with acute or convalescent COVID-19. The CDR3 reads CASSLDSHIQYF. The DNA sequence reads TGTGCCAGCAGCTTGGACAGTCACATTCAGTACTTC.